These T cell receptor beta chains were read from a single sample in a study of identical twins. TCRdb re-called the 5' RACE reads through MiXCR, storing one row per CDR3 protein. The sample lists some 500,000 distinct CDR3 sequences, over 12% occurring once. These same data were also listed under a study on yellow fever vaccine responses in identical twins.

The sequenced material came from CD4+ T cells sorted from blood. Every receptor here comes from a woman between 18 and 30 years old in good health. CDR3s include the opening cysteine and the closing phenylalanine or tryptophan. D genes are given only for firm matches. The size of a clone is reported for some rows only, either as once, few or many, or as a class for expanded clones.

TRBD2,.,TRBJ2-7,TRBV6-2/TRBV6-3,TGTGCCAGCGGGCTAGCGGGACCCTACGAGCAGTACTTC,CASGLAGPYEQYF
.,few,TRBJ1-1,TRBV20-1,TGCAGTGCTTACGCCACCGGGACAAGGAACACTGAAGCTTTCTTT,CSAYATGTRNTEAFF
.,few,TRBJ2-7,TRBV28,TGTGCCAGCAGTCGGGGGCCCATCCGCTACGAGCAGTACTTC,CASSRGPIRYEQYF
TRBD2,.,TRBJ2-3,TRBV19,TGTGCCAGTAGTATCTCAGCGGGAGCTGGAGATACGCAGTATTTT,CASSISAGAGDTQYF
.,.,TRBJ2-5,TRBV10-3,TGTGCCATCAGTACAGGGTACCAAGAGACCCAGTACTTC,CAISTGYQETQYF
TRBD2,few,TRBJ2-3,TRBV28,TGTGCCAGCACCCCCCCCCTGACTAGCCCCGAACCTTCAGATACGCAGTATTTT,CASTPPLTSPEPSDTQYF
.,.,TRBJ1-1,TRBV29-1,TGCAGCGTTGGAACACAGGGCACAGGCACTGAAGCTTTCTTT,CSVGTQGTGTEAFF
TRBD2,few,TRBJ2-3,TRBV6-2/TRBV6-3,TGTGCCAGCAGAGGACTAGCTGCAGATACGCAGTATTTT,CASRGLAADTQYF
.,many,TRBJ2-3,TRBV28,TGTGCCAGCAGGGCGGACGCAGATACGCAGTATTTT,CASRADADTQYF
TRBD1,many,TRBJ2-1,TRBV12-3/TRBV12-4,TGTGCCAGCACGGGAACTGAGACAGGGGGCGCGCGGCAGTTCTTC,CASTGTETGGARQFF
.,few,TRBJ1-1,TRBV12-3/TRBV12-4,TGTGCCAGCAGTTTACGTTTTATGAACACTGAAGCTTTCTTT,CASSLRFMNTEAFF
.,.,TRBJ2-5,TRBV12-3/TRBV12-4,TGTGCCAGCAGTCCCTTGACGGGAGTGGAGAACCAGTACTTC,CASSPLTGVENQYF
TRBD2,.,TRBJ2-1,TRBV24-1,TGTGCCACCAGTGATCCGGATGGGACTAGCCGGAATGAGCAGTTCTTC,CATSDPDGTSRNEQFF
TRBD2,few,TRBJ2-1,TRBV6-4,TGTGCCAGCAGTGACCTAGCGGGCTCCTACAATGAGCAGTTCTTC,CASSDLAGSYNEQFF
.,.,TRBJ1-4,TRBV5-1,TGCGCCAGCAGCCGGGGGAACAGGGAAAAACTGTTTTTT,CASSRGNREKLFF
.,few,TRBJ2-1,TRBV7-2,TGTGCCAGCAGCAAAGGGGGGACGTCATTATACAATGAGCAGTTCTTC,CASSKGGTSLYNEQFF
TRBD2,.,TRBJ2-2,TRBV12-5,TGTGCTAGTGGTACACTAGCGGGAGGGTCCGGGGAGCTGTTTTTT,CASGTLAGGSGELFF
TRBD1,few,TRBJ2-2,TRBV10-2,TGCGCCATTAAACCGGGACAGGGGAGGACCGGGGAGCTGTTTTTT,CAIKPGQGRTGELFF
.,.,TRBJ2-4,TRBV29-1,TGCAGCGTTGATTTGGGGGCAACAGTTCAGTACTTC,CSVDLGATVQYF
TRBD1,.,TRBJ1-5,TRBV20-1,TGCAGTGCACGGGACAGGGGGCGCGGAAGCGGCAATCAGCCCCAGCATTTT,CSARDRGRGSGNQPQHF
.,.,TRBJ2-3,TRBV11-2,TGTGCCAGCAGCTCCTTTTCCGGTAGGACAGATACGCAGTATTTT,CASSSFSGRTDTQYF
TRBD2,.,TRBJ2-7,TRBV10-1,TGCGCCAGCAGTGAATTCGGTCAAGGGCCTAGCGGGAGCGTAGCCTACGAGCAGTACTTC,CASSEFGQGPSGSVAYEQYF
.,few,TRBJ2-2,TRBV15,TGTGCCACCAGCAGAGAGGGGGGCGTGGGCGGGGAGCTGTTTTTT,CATSREGGVGGELFF
.,few,TRBJ2-2,TRBV6-4,TGTGCCAGCAGTGACTCCTACTCAGGGAACACCGGGGAGCTGTTTTTT,CASSDSYSGNTGELFF
.,.,TRBJ2-7,TRBV20-1,TGCAGTGCTAGAGGGGTAGCAAACTACGAGCAGTACTTC,CSARGVANYEQYF
TRBD2,.,TRBJ2-3,TRBV5-1,TGCGCCAGCAGCTTCGGAGCACTAGCGCGTACAGATACGCAGTATTTT,CASSFGALARTDTQYF
TRBD2,.,TRBJ2-7,TRBV27,TGTGCCAGCAGTTCAGGATCCAGCGGGAGGAACGAGCAGTACTTC,CASSSGSSGRNEQYF
.,many,TRBJ2-2,TRBV28,TGTGCCAGCAGTTTCCCAGGGGATGGGACCGGGGAGCTGTTTTTT,CASSFPGDGTGELFF
.,.,TRBJ2-1,TRBV6-2/TRBV6-3,TGTGCCAGCCAATTCAGGACCCTTAGCCTCTACAATGAGCAGTTCTTC,CASQFRTLSLYNEQFF
TRBD1,few,TRBJ1-4,TRBV20-1,TGCAGTGCTAGACTTCGCAGGGGGCCGAATGAAAAACTGTTTTTT,CSARLRRGPNEKLFF
TRBD1,.,TRBJ2-7,TRBV7-2,TGTGCGTGTCAACCGGGACAGGGGTCCCACGAGCAGTACTTC,CACQPGQGSHEQYF
.,.,TRBJ2-3,TRBV30,TGTGCCTGGAGTATCCCCTCAATAGATACGCAGTATTTT,CAWSIPSIDTQYF
.,.,TRBJ2-5,TRBV6-1,TGTGCCAGCAGTGTGGGACCCACCCCTAAGTCAGAGACCCAGTACTTC,CASSVGPTPKSETQYF
.,.,TRBJ2-4,TRBV11-2,TGTGCCAGCAGCTCTAGGACCAGGAAGTACTTC,CASSSRTRKYF
TRBD2,.,TRBJ2-2,TRBV6-1,TGTGCCAGCAGCCGAGGACTAGCGGGGGGATACACCGGGGAGCTGTTTTTT,CASSRGLAGGYTGELFF
TRBD2,many,TRBJ2-4,TRBV4-2,TGTGCCAGCAGCCAAGCCTGGGGGGGGAGCGATGTAGCCAAAAACATTCAGTACTTC,CASSQAWGGSDVAKNIQYF
TRBD2,.,TRBJ2-7,TRBV27,TGTGCCAGCAGTCCCTCTAGCGGGGGGTCTGCCGAGCAGTACTTC,CASSPSSGGSAEQYF
.,.,TRBJ2-7,TRBV6-2/TRBV6-3,TGTGCCAGCAGCACCCCAGGAAGGGCTATCAACGAGCAGTACTTC,CASSTPGRAINEQYF
TRBD1,.,TRBJ1-4,TRBV4-1,TGCGCCAGCAGCCATTGGACAGGGGTTAACGAAAAACTGTTTTTT,CASSHWTGVNEKLFF
.,few,TRBJ2-2,TRBV6-2/TRBV6-3,TGTGCCAGCAGCGGGCGGGGGCCCACCGGGGAGCTGTTTTTT,CASSGRGPTGELFF
TRBD1,few,TRBJ2-4,TRBV4-2,TGTGCCAGCAGCCAGGGACAGGGCTTAATTCCAGCCAAAAACATTCAGTACTTC,CASSQGQGLIPAKNIQYF
TRBD1,few,TRBJ1-2,TRBV20-1,TGCAGTGCCCGGACAGGGGAAGGCTACACCTTC,CSARTGEGYTF
TRBD1,many,TRBJ2-1,TRBV2,TGTGCCAGCGGGACAGAGGTTTACAATGAGCAGTTCTTC,CASGTEVYNEQFF
.,many,TRBJ2-3,TRBV12-3/TRBV12-4,TGTGCCAGCAGTCCGTGGCTTGATACGCAGTATTTT,CASSPWLDTQYF
TRBD2,few,TRBJ2-3,TRBV18,TGTGCCAGCTCACCACCGGCGGGAGTCGTCAATGTGGATACGCAGTATTTT,CASSPPAGVVNVDTQYF
.,few,TRBJ2-3,TRBV29-1,TGCAGCGTTGTGGATCCAGATACGCAGTATTTT,CSVVDPDTQYF
.,.,TRBJ2-1,TRBV6-5,TGTGCCAGCAGTAACCGGGACGGAAACAATGAGCAGTTCTTC,CASSNRDGNNEQFF
TRBD2,many,TRBJ2-3,TRBV5-1,TGTGCCAGCAGCCTGGGGACTAGCGGGAGCACAGATACGCAGTATTTT,CASSLGTSGSTDTQYF
.,.,TRBJ2-3,TRBV3-1,TGTGCCAGCTGCCAAGATATTTTGACAGAGCACACAGATACGCAGTATTTT,CASCQDILTEHTDTQYF
.,.,TRBJ1-6,TRBV7-9,TGTGCCAGCAGCCTGGGACATTCTACGCCTTCACCCCTCCACTTT,CASSLGHSTPSPLHF
.,.,TRBJ2-5,TRBV10-3,TGTGCCATCAGTGAGGGTAACAGCCTACAAGAGACCCAGTACTTC,CAISEGNSLQETQYF
TRBD1,few,TRBJ2-7,TRBV20-1,TGCAGTGCTCTGGGACAGGGAAACTACGAGCAGTACTTC,CSALGQGNYEQYF
TRBD1,.,TRBJ2-7,TRBV7-2,TGTGCCAGCCTACCGGGACAGGACTCCTACGAGCAGTACTTC,CASLPGQDSYEQYF
TRBD1,.,TRBJ2-7,TRBV5-6,TGTGCCAGCAGCTTAAGACAGGGCTACTCCTACGAGCAGTACTTC,CASSLRQGYSYEQYF
.,few,TRBJ2-1,TRBV7-2,TGTGCCAGCAGCCCCAGAGGGGCGGGGGAGCAGTTCTTC,CASSPRGAGEQFF